This T cell receptor (beta chain) appears in the sequencing data of a study of T-cell memory formation after mild COVID-19. General study points: Some clones that responded turned up in pre-infection memory, which suggests that cross-reactive memory joined in. CD4+ clones that contracted lay mainly in CM and EM; CD8+ ones lay in EMRA. Day 15 to 85 contracting clones showed balanced CD4/CD8; day 15 to 37 expanders favored CD4+.

The ends lost 4 bases at V and 5 bases at J; junction bases unmatched: 13. Germline CDR1 reads SEHNR; CDR2 reads FQNEAQ (reference sequence). The CDR3 sequence is 16 residues long. Sample barcodes and UMIs were carried by the TCR alpha and TCR beta cDNA libraries that 5'RACE generated with constant-segment primers. One entry per CDR3 protein, called by TCRdb with MiXCR from the 5' RACE reads. The table has roughly 200,000 distinct CDR3 sequences, 20% to 25% seen once. Regarding this clonotype: Its target is unknown.

The TCR comes from an adult woman who had mild COVID-19 (a few samples of this study predate the infection). Cell type and time point are not known. This chain links TRBV7-9 with TRBJ2-7; 8 positions match TRBD2. What was sequenced was PBMCs or a T cell subset sorted from them (not recorded which). As DNA, the CDR3 is TGTGCCAGCAGCTCCTGGGGGGGACTAGAAAGTGACGAGCAGTACTTC. Its translation: CASSSWGGLESDEQYF. The variable domain in full, completed from reference TRBV7-9 and TRBJ2-7, reads DTGVSQNPRHKITKRGQNVTFRCDPISEHNRLYWYRQTLGQGPEFLTYFQNEAQLEKSRLLSDRFSAERPKGSFSTLEIQRTEQGDSAMYLCASSSWGGLESDEQYFGPGTRLTVT.